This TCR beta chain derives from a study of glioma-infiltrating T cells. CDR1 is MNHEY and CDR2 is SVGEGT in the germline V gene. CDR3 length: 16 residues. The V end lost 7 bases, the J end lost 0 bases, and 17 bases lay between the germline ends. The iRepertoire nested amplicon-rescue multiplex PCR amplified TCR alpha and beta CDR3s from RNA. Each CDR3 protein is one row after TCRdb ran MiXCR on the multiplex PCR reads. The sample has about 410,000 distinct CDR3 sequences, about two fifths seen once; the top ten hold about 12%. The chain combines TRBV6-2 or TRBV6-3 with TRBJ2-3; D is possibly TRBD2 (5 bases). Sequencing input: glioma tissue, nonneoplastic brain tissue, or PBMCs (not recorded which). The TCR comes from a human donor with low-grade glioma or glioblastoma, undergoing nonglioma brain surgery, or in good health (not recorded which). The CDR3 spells CASTSRPGSSTDTQYF. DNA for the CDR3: TGTGCCAGCACTTCCCGCCCGGGGTCTAGCACAGATACGCAGTATTTT.